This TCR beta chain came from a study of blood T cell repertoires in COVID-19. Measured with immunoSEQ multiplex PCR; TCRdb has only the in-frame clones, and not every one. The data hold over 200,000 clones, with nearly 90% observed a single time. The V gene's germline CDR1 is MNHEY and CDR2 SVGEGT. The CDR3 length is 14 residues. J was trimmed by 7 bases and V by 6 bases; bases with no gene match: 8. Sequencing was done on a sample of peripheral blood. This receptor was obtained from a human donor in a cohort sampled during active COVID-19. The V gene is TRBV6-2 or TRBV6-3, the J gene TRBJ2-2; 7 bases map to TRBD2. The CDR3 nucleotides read TGTGCCAGCAGCCTCCTGGGGGGGTTCGGGGAGCTGTTTTTT. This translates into CASSLLGGFGELFF.